Below are 25 T cell receptor beta chains sequenced from a single sample in a study of T cells expressing NK-cell markers. After re-calling the 5' RACE reads, TCRdb lists one entry per CDR3 protein, DNA absent. This specimen shows 300,000 to 450,000 distinct CDR3 sequences; the ten leading clones hold 5.2%. Sequenced sample: blood T cells: a sorted CD56 or NKG2C T cell subset, CD4+ or CD8+ T cells, or bulk PBMC T cells (not recorded which). Every receptor here comes from a man between 18 and 69 years old in good health.

The chain uses TRBV4-1 and TRBJ2-1; TCRdb selects TRBD1, and the lack of DNA leaves this call unchecked. Germline values: CDR1 MGHRA, CDR2 YSYEKL. The CDR3 has 14 residues. The CDR3 loop is CASSHLDRDGEQFF.

The genes are TRBV19 and TRBJ1-4; without DNA, the TCRdb call of TRBD1 cannot be checked. CDR1 is LNHDA, CDR2 SQIVND, per germline (reference sequence). This CDR3 has 16 amino acids. The CDR3 sequence is CASSQGQGPTNEKLFF. The full variable domain, rest sourced from reference TRBV19 and TRBJ1-4, is DGGITQSPKYLFRKEGQNVTLSCEQNLNHDAMYWYRQDPGQGLRLIYYSQIVNDFQKGDIAEGYSVSREKKESFPLTVTSAQKNPTAFYLCASSQGQGPTNEKLFFGSGTQLSVL.

The CDR3 sequence is CASSLKNLNQPQHF. The chain carries TRBV7-6 and TRBJ1-5. CDR3 length equals 14 residues. Germline values: CDR1 SGHVS, CDR2 FNYEAQ.

J is TRBJ2-7 and V is TRBV11-2. The CDR3 extends over 15 amino acids. Germline V lookup: CDR1 SGHAT, CDR2 FQNNGV. CDR3 sequence: CASSRIDFGGYEQYF.

The chain combines TRBV29-1 with TRBJ1-1. Germline V lookup: CDR1 SQVTM, CDR2 ANQGSEA. The CDR3 contains 13 residues. This CDR3 is CSVLRGGNTEAFF.

The rearrangement joins TRBV24-1 to TRBJ2-2; there is no DNA to check the TCRdb D call of TRBD2. In germline, CDR1 is KGHDR, CDR2 SFDVKD. This CDR3 region has 15 residues. CDR3 sequence: CATSSSGGAIGELFF.

This chain uses TRBV25-1 with TRBJ1-1; TCRdb calls TRBD1, which cannot be checked without DNA. This CDR3 spans 11 amino acids. CDR1 and CDR2 (germline): MGHDK, SYGVNS. The CDR3 here is CASSETGKAFF.

The rearrangement joins TRBV6-1 to TRBJ2-3. The length of the CDR3 is 15 residues. The germline gives CDR1 MNHNS, CDR2 SASEGT. This chain's CDR3 is CASRERRTSTDTQYF.

V and J are TRBV21-1 and TRBJ2-1; the D call of TRBD2 rests on TCRdb alone, since no DNA is present to check it. TRBV21-1 is a listed pseudogene. The CDR3 spans 16 residues. The CDR3 sequence: CACSKDGCGVRNEQFF.

J is TRBJ2-5 and V is TRBV15; TCRdb designates TRBD1, a call that cannot be tested without DNA. The germline V gene encodes CDR1 LNHNV and CDR2 YYDKDF (reference sequence). The length of the CDR3 is 17 residues. The CDR3 region is CATSRVGQGRYQETQYF.

The V call is TRBV6-1, the J call TRBJ1-5; TCRdb designates TRBD1, a call that cannot be tested without DNA. Germline CDR1 is MNHNS and CDR2 is SASEGT. The CDR3 is 17 amino acids. The CDR3 spells CASSEAQGAPGNQPQHF.

This chain uses TRBV10-1 with TRBJ2-3; the D gene TCRdb calls, TRBD2, cannot be checked with no DNA. CDR1 WNHNN and CDR2 SYGVQD come from the germline V gene (reference sequence). This CDR3 spans 17 amino acids. The CDR3 reads CASSESGLAGFTDTQYF.

The V gene is TRBV4-2, the J gene TRBJ2-7. Germline lookup yields CDR1 LGHNA and CDR2 YNFKEQ. This CDR3 has 12 amino acids. The CDR3 sequence: CASSHHSYEQYF.

The rearrangement links TRBV2 to TRBJ2-4. This CDR3 is built from 14 residues. CDR1 and CDR2 from the germline V gene are SNHLY and FYNNEI. This chain's CDR3 is CASNLDGAKNIQYF.

The chain carries TRBV6-1 and TRBJ2-5; TCRdb gives TRBD1 as the D gene, but with no DNA this cannot be confirmed. In germline, CDR1 is MNHNS, CDR2 SASEGT. The CDR3 loop spans 15 amino acids. CDR3: CASRGQGVPFETQYF.

The chain couples TRBV28 to TRBJ2-7; without DNA, the TCRdb call of TRBD1 cannot be checked. This CDR3 is built from 15 residues. Germline CDR1 is MDHEN and CDR2 is SYDVKM. The CDR3 loop reads CASSGPGHPAYEQYF.

V usage is TRBV29-1 and J usage is TRBJ1-5; there is no DNA to check the TCRdb D call of TRBD1. Germline CDR1 is SQVTM and CDR2 is ANQGSEA. There are 14 residues in the CDR3. CDR3 region: CSVGTGGPNQPQHF. Together with reference TRBV29-1 and TRBJ1-5, the CDR3 gives the full variable domain: SAVISQKPSRDICQRGTSLTIQCQVDSQVTMMFWYRQQPGQSLTLIATANQGSEATYESGFVIDKFPISRPNLTFSTLTVSNMSPEDSSIYLCSVGTGGPNQPQHFGDGTRLSIL.

The chain links TRBV6-1 to TRBJ2-1; TCRdb's assignment of TRBD1 cannot be checked, as there is no DNA. CDR1 is MNHNS and CDR2 is SASEGT in the germline V gene. This CDR3 spans 14 amino acids. The CDR3: CASSEDYFRGEQFF.

The chain joins TRBV7-9 to TRBJ1-2; TCRdb calls TRBD1, which cannot be checked without DNA. The CDR3 covers 16 residues. CDR1 and CDR2 from the germline V gene are SEHNR and FQNEAQ (reference sequence). CDR3 amino acids: CASSWGPGQGAYGYTF.

This chain connects TRBV18 to TRBJ1-6. Germline V lookup: CDR1 KGHSH, CDR2 LQKENI. The CDR3 covers 11 residues. CDR3 loop: CASSENSPLHF.

The rearrangement uses TRBV20-1 and TRBJ2-2; there is no DNA to check the TCRdb D call of TRBD2. Looked up from germline, CDR1 is DFQATT and CDR2 is SNEGSKA (reference sequence). The CDR3 runs 14 residues. CDR3 sequence reads: CSARSLGLSGELFF.

V and J are TRBV5-1 and TRBJ2-5; without DNA, the TCRdb call of TRBD1 cannot be checked. Germline CDR1 and CDR2: SGHRS and YFSETQ. This CDR3 region has 15 residues. This CDR3 is CASAWGGDPQETQYF.

CDR3 sequence: CSVLWGGRADTQYF. The gene calls are TRBV29-1 and TRBJ2-3; TCRdb proposes TRBD1, but this gene call is untestable without DNA. Germline lookup yields CDR1 SQVTM and CDR2 ANQGSEA. CDR3 length: 14 amino acids.

The CDR3 spells CASSDPGIGQPQHF. V and J are TRBV2 and TRBJ1-5; TCRdb's D gene call, TRBD1, goes unchecked for lack of DNA. The CDR3 totals 14 residues. From germline, CDR1 is SNHLY and CDR2 FYNNEI.

The CDR3 loop is CASSLEGGSNNSPLHF. The V and J genes are TRBV28 and TRBJ1-6. CDR3 length: 16 amino acids. Per germline, CDR1 MDHEN and CDR2 SYDVKM.